A single sample is the source of the 29 T cell receptor beta chains below, sequenced in a study of T-cell memory formation after mild COVID-19. TCRdb fed the 5' RACE reads into MiXCR, producing one record per CDR3 protein. The sample includes about 430,000 distinct CDR3 sequences, 24% of them seen just once. The sample comprised PBMCs or a T cell subset sorted from them (not recorded which). The receptors stem from an adult woman who had mild COVID-19 (a few samples of this study predate the infection). Cell type and time point are not known.

This clonotype was detected only a few times. CDR3 nucleotide sequence: TGTGCCAGCAGGGGGCCCGCGTGGACCGGGGAGCTGTTTTTT. It yields the protein CASRGPAWTGELFF. The chain links TRBV11-2 to TRBJ2-2; perhaps TRBD1 as D (5 bases). Trimming took 6 bases from V and 5 from J, leaving 13 bases between them. Germline-derived CDR1 and CDR2 are SGHAT and FQNNGV. This CDR3 is built from 14 residues.

V is TRBV30 and J is TRBJ1-2; 8 bases fit TRBD1. The V gene's germline CDR1 is GTSNPN and CDR2 SVGIG (reference sequence). The CDR3 is 14 amino acids. Trimming cost V 3 bases and J 4 bases; bases outside gene matches: 7. The CDR3 nucleotides read TGTGCCTGGAGCGCAGGGGGCGTCGGCTATGGCTACACCTTC. Protein sequence: CAWSAGGVGYGYTF.

In this sample, this clonotype turned up a few times. The CDR3, as DNA: TGTGCCAGCAGCCACGACAGTTACTATGGCTACACCTTC. It encodes CASSHDSYYGYTF. The chain has TRBV7-9 and TRBJ1-2; D might be TRBD1 (5 bases). Germline CDR1 is SEHNR and CDR2 is FQNEAQ (reference sequence). CDR3 length equals 13 residues. Trimming pared 5 bases from V and 3 bases from J, leaving 10 bases between.

CDR3 residues: CSASGFPLGYEQYF. The DNA of the CDR3 is TGCAGTGCTAGTGGTTTTCCTCTGGGGTACGAGCAGTACTTC. The chain has TRBV20-1 and TRBJ2-7; D gene uncertain. Germline lookup yields CDR1 DFQATT and CDR2 SNEGSKA (reference sequence). Trimming took off 3 bases at V and 4 bases at J, with 16 bases between the two ends. This CDR3 is 14 amino acids long.

V gene TRBV4-2 combines with J gene TRBJ1-4; D gene unclear. V was clipped by 2 bases and J by 15 bases, with 13 bases between them. CDR3 size: 12 residues. CDR1 LGHNA and CDR2 YNFKEQ come from the germline V gene. CDR3 protein: CASSQTVGVVFF. In DNA form, the CDR3 reads TGTGCCAGCAGCCAAACCGTGGGTGTAGTGTTTTTT.

The rearrangement joins TRBV19 to TRBJ2-3, with D tentatively TRBD2 (6 bases). Per the germline V gene, CDR1 is LNHDA and CDR2 is SQIVND (reference sequence). The CDR3 has 15 amino acids. Trimming cost V 6 bases and J 0 bases, with 13 bases left between them. The CDR3 sequence: CASRKRETSTDTQYF. CDR3 sequence (DNA): TGTGCCAGTAGGAAACGGGAGACTAGCACAGATACGCAGTATTTT.

The V and J genes are TRBV29-1 and TRBJ2-2; the D gene could be TRBD1 or TRBD2 (5 bases each). CDR1 SQVTM and CDR2 ANQGSEA come from the germline V gene. With 3 bases removed from V and 8 bases from J, the gap between germline ends came to 7 bases. The CDR3 has 11 residues. CDR3 in amino acids: CSVEGVGELFF. The CDR3 nucleotides read TGCAGCGTTGAGGGGGTAGGGGAGCTGTTTTTT.

The chain employs TRBV20-1 and TRBJ1-2; D call uncertain. The V end was cut by 5 bases, the J end by 5 bases, with 21 bases between. Germline V gene data show CDR1 as DFQATT and CDR2 as SNEGSKA (reference sequence). The CDR3 runs 15 residues. The DNA for the CDR3 is TGCAGTGCTCCCCTGGCAGGCAAGGGAGGGTATGGCTACACCTTC. Amino acid sequence: CSAPLAGKGGYGYTF.

This clonotype has a handful of counts. This chain connects TRBV5-1 to TRBJ1-5; TRBD1 might be the D (6 bases). The CDR3 is made up of 15 amino acids. Trimming stripped 0 bases from V and 5 bases from J, with 12 bases between. Germline values: CDR1 SGHRS, CDR2 YFSETQ. The CDR3 loop reads CASSLETGQDQPQHF. CDR3 bases: TGCGCCAGCAGCTTGGAGACAGGTCAGGATCAGCCCCAGCATTTT.

The chain has TRBV11-3 and TRBJ2-7; 11 bases map to TRBD2. After removal of 3 bases from V and 4 bases from J, the junction contained 14 bases not matched to a gene. This CDR3 has 18 residues. Germline-derived CDR1 and CDR2 are SGHNT and YENEEA. In DNA, the CDR3 is TGTGCCAGCAGCTTGGATGGTAGCGGGAGGGCTAAGGGATACGAGCAGTACTTC. Its translation is CASSLDGSGRAKGYEQYF. Full variable domain (outside the CDR3, taken from reference TRBV11-3 and TRBJ2-7): EAGVVQSPRYKIIEKKQPVAFWCNPISGHNTLYWYLQNLGQGPELLIRYENEEAVDDSQLPKDRFSAERLKGVDSTLKIQPAELGDSAVYLCASSLDGSGRAKGYEQYFGPGTRLTVT.

The chain recombines TRBV12-3 or TRBV12-4 with TRBJ1-1, with TRBD1 as a possible D gene (6 bases). The ends were cut back, 7 bases at V and 4 bases at J, with 16 bases in the middle. The CDR3 has 14 residues. CDR3 in DNA: TGTGCCAGCACCACCAGGGGCGTAGCCACTGAAGCTTTCTTT. It is translated as CASTTRGVATEAFF.

J is TRBJ2-7 and V is TRBV18, with TRBD2 matching over 7 bases. The CDR3 runs 15 residues. Unmatched junction bases numbered 10, after V lost 3 bases and J lost 5 bases. Germline CDR1 and CDR2: KGHSH and LQKENI. CDR3 region: CASSPGGSSIDEQYF. For the CDR3, the DNA is TGTGCCAGCTCACCCGGGGGGAGCAGCATAGACGAGCAGTACTTC. Using reference TRBV18 and TRBJ2-7 for the parts outside the CDR3, the full variable domain is NAGVMQNPRHLVRRRGQEARLRCSPMKGHSHVYWYRQLPEEGLKFMVYLQKENIIDESGMPKERFSAEFPKEGPSILRIQQVVRGDSAAYFCASSPGGSSIDEQYFGPGTRLTVT.

The gene calls are TRBV27 and TRBJ1-5; D gene uncertain. This CDR3 has 14 residues. In germline, CDR1 is MNHEY, CDR2 SMNVEV (reference sequence). V shed 1 base and J shed 1 base, with 5 bases lying between them. CDR3 bases: TGTGCCAGCAGTTTATGGTCCAGCAATCAGCCCCAGCATTTT. Translated: CASSLWSSNQPQHF.

This clonotype was observed a few times. The chain joins TRBV20-1 to TRBJ2-3, with D maybe TRBD2 (7 bases). Trimming cost V 6 bases and J 3 bases, with 22 bases left between them. Germline V lookup: CDR1 DFQATT, CDR2 SNEGSKA (reference sequence). The CDR3 contains 16 residues. The DNA for the CDR3 is TGCAGTGCAGGGGGAGGTGGGCGGGGGAATACAGATACGCAGTATTTT. Its protein is CSAGGGGRGNTDTQYF.

This clonotype has at least ten counts. V and J are TRBV7-9 and TRBJ2-5, with D hard to call. V was pared by 5 bases and J by 3 bases, with 13 bases between. Germline V gene sequence: CDR1 SEHNR, CDR2 FQNEAQ (reference sequence). There are 14 residues in the CDR3. This CDR3 reads CASSRKAVEETQYF. CDR3 DNA: TGTGCCAGCAGCCGGAAGGCGGTCGAAGAGACCCAGTACTTC.

The chain has TRBV20-1 and TRBJ2-2; D is unclear. In germline, CDR1 is DFQATT, CDR2 SNEGSKA (reference sequence). This CDR3 contains 14 residues. V dropped 1 base and J dropped 4 bases, with 10 bases sitting between them. CDR3 DNA: TGCAGTGCTAGAGTAACAAGGAGCACCGGGGAGCTGTTTTTT. Its translation: CSARVTRSTGELFF.

Only a few counts were recorded for this clonotype. CDR3 protein: CSASRDSRSTGELFF. The CDR3 nucleotides are TGCAGTGCTTCCCGGGATAGCCGTTCCACCGGGGAGCTGTTTTTT. The rearrangement links TRBV20-1 to TRBJ2-2, with TRBD2 as a possible D gene (5 bases). From germline, CDR1 is DFQATT and CDR2 SNEGSKA (reference sequence). CDR3 length: 15 amino acids. V gave up 5 bases and J gave up 4 bases, with 17 bases separating them.

Note on this clonotype: One end of the junction fails to match germline, which may point to a read error. The rearrangement links TRBV30 to TRBJ1-1; 7 positions match TRBD1. The CDR3 consists of 10 residues. CDR1 GTSNPN and CDR2 SVGIG come from the germline V gene (reference sequence). This chain's CDR3 is CAWSRQGLIF. DNA of the CDR3: TGTGCCTGGAGTAGACAGGGTCTTATCTTT.

The CDR3 nucleotides read TGTGCCAGCAGCCCAGACAGGGGACGTCCCTACGAGCAGTACTTC. Its protein product is CASSPDRGRPYEQYF. This chain links TRBV2 with TRBJ2-7, with 8 bases aligning to TRBD1. The CDR3 runs to 15 residues. V shed 6 bases, J shed 2 bases, and the junction held 9 bases outside the gene matches. Germline V gene sequence: CDR1 SNHLY, CDR2 FYNNEI.

The chain uses TRBV29-1 and TRBJ1-4; TRBD1 matches at 8 bases. Germline V gene data show CDR1 as SQVTM and CDR2 as ANQGSEA. The ends lost 7 bases at V and 3 bases at J; junction bases unmatched: 4. The CDR3 is made up of 13 amino acids. CDR3 sequence (DNA): TGCAGCGCGACAGGGGCTCCTAATGAAAAACTGTTTTTT. Translating gives CSATGAPNEKLFF.

In its sample, this clonotype was seen a few times. This rearrangement joins TRBV2 to TRBJ1-1, with D unresolved. This CDR3 has 17 residues. Germline CDR1 reads SNHLY; CDR2 reads FYNNEI. V was shortened by 0 bases and J by 1 base, with 15 bases between the two germline ends. CDR3 residues: CASSEAGVGLGNTEAFF. The DNA for the CDR3 is TGTGCCAGCAGTGAAGCAGGCGTGGGGTTGGGGAACACTGAAGCTTTCTTT.

In this sample, this clonotype turned up many times. This chain uses TRBV10-3 with TRBJ2-1; TRBD2 might be the D (5 bases). Germline V gene data show CDR1 as ENHRY and CDR2 as SYGVKD. The CDR3 has 14 amino acids. Deletions cut 1 base from V and 10 bases from J, with 14 bases between. CDR3 nucleotide sequence: TGTGCCATCAGTGAGTACGGACCGACGGGGGAGCAGTTCTTC. Protein product: CAISEYGPTGEQFF.

This clonotype was seen many times. The rearrangement uses TRBV7-9 and TRBJ2-3, with D possibly matching TRBD2 (6 bases). Trimming took off 4 bases at V and 6 bases at J, with 17 bases between the two ends. The CDR3 runs to 15 residues. CDR1 is SEHNR, CDR2 FQNEAQ, per germline (reference sequence). In nucleotides, the CDR3 is TGTGCCAGCAGCTCCGGCCGGGGGTTTGGGGATACGCAGTATTTT. Encoded protein: CASSSGRGFGDTQYF.

The chain joins TRBV6-2 or TRBV6-3 to TRBJ2-7, with TRBD1 matching 7 bases. V dropped 0 bases and J dropped 3; count of bases not matched to a gene: 11. The germline CDR1 and CDR2 sequences are MNHEY and SVGEGT. The CDR3 loop spans 17 amino acids. CDR3 in DNA: TGTGCCAGCAGTTACTCAAGGTCCGGGACAGACCGCTACGAGCAGTACTTC. It encodes CASSYSRSGTDRYEQYF.

In its sample, this clonotype was seen a few times. This chain connects TRBV2 to TRBJ2-2; 8 bases align to TRBD1. CDR3 size: 16 residues. Looked up from germline, CDR1 is SNHLY and CDR2 is FYNNEI. V lost 7 bases and J lost 2; bases outside the gene matches: 9. CDR3 loop: CASKFRPGGNTGELFF. CDR3 in DNA: TGTGCCAGCAAATTCCGGCCAGGGGGCAACACCGGGGAGCTGTTTTTT.

The CDR3 sequence is CASSPLSPGTGELFF. DNA for the CDR3: TGTGCCAGCAGCCCGCTATCGCCGGGCACCGGGGAGCTGTTTTTT. The V gene is TRBV7-3, the J gene TRBJ2-2; D remains ambiguous. Per germline, CDR1 SGHTA and CDR2 FQGTGA. The CDR3 covers 15 residues. Trimming left V 5 bases short and J 4 bases short, with 14 bases between.

In DNA, the CDR3 is TGTGCCACCGGGACTAGCGGCGCAGATACGCAGTATTTT. Translating it yields CATGTSGADTQYF. The rearrangement joins TRBV7-8 to TRBJ2-3; 11 positions match TRBD2. The length of the CDR3 is 13 residues. Germline CDR1 reads SGHVS; CDR2 reads FQNEAQ. Germline trimming cut 10 bases from V and 4 bases from J; bases unmatched to any gene: 4.

The rearrangement links TRBV7-2 to TRBJ1-4; no clear D. The CDR3 spans 15 residues. Trimming left V 4 bases short and J 4 bases short, with 13 bases between. Germline V gene sequence: CDR1 SGHTA, CDR2 FQGNSA. The CDR3 here is CASSSPGHVNEKLFF. The CDR3 nucleotides are TGTGCCAGCAGCTCCCCCGGGCACGTTAATGAAAAACTGTTTTTT.

The CDR3 DNA sequence: TGTGCCAGCAGTGCCTGGGAGCGCGAGACCCAGTACTTC. Translating gives CASSAWERETQYF. V is TRBV7-9 and J is TRBJ2-5; tentatively, D is TRBD2 (5 bases). The CDR3 contains 13 residues. V was trimmed by 6 bases and J by 5 bases, leaving 13 bases between them. The germline CDR1 and CDR2 sequences are SEHNR and FQNEAQ (reference sequence).